This TCR beta chain is drawn from a study of blood T cells in healthy people across ages. This CDR3 region has 16 residues. The junction had 7 bases not matched to a gene; V was cut back by 4 bases and J by 1 base. The germline V gene encodes CDR1 MNHEY and CDR2 SVGEGT. PCR was performed a second time for about 6 to 12 cycles using a sample-barcoded 5' primer and a J-beta primer mix. In TCRdb, the 5' RACE reads were re-called with MiXCR into one record per CDR3 protein. Among about 640,000 distinct CDR3 sequences listed, around 54% were seen once. The source material was blood. The receptor was derived from a man in his sixties in good health. The chain combines TRBV6-2 or TRBV6-3 with TRBJ2-3, with 8 bases lining up with TRBD1. The CDR3 nucleotides are TGTGCCAGCAGTTTGTGGACAGGGAAGGGCACAGATACGCAGTATTTT. Amino acid sequence: CASSLWTGKGTDTQYF.